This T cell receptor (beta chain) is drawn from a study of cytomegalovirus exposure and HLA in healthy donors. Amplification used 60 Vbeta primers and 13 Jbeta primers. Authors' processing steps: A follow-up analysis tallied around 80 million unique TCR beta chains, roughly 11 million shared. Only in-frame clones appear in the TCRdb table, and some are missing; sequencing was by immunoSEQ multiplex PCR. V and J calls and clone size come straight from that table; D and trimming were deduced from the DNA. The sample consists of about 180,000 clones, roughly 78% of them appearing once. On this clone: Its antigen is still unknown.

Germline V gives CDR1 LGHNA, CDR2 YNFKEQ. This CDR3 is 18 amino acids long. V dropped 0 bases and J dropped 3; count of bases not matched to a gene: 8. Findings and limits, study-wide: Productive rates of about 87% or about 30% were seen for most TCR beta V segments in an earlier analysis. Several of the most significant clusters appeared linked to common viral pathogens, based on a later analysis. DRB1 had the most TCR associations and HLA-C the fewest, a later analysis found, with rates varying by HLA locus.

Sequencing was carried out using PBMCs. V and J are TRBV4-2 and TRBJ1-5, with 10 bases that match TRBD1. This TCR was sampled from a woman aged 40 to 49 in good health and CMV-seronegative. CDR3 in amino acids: CASSQEGGQGVSNQPQHF. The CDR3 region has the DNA TGTGCCAGCAGCCAAGAAGGCGGACAGGGGGTTTCCAATCAGCCCCAGCATTTT.